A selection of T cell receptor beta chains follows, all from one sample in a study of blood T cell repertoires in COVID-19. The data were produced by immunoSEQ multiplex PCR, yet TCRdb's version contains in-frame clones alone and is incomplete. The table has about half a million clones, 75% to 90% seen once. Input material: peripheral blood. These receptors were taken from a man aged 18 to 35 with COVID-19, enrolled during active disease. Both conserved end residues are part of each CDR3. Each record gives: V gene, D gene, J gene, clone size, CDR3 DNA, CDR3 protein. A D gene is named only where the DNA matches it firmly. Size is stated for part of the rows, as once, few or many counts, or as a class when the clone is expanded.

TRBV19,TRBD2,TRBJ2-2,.,TGTGCCAGTAGTCGGCTAGCGGGGGAGGGTACCGGGGAGCTGTTTTTT,CASSRLAGEGTGELFF
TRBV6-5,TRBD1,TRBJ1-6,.,TGTGCCAGCACCCCTGGACAGGAACATAATTCACCCCTCCACTTT,CASTPGQEHNSPLHF
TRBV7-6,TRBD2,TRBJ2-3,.,TGTGCCAGCAGCACACCTAGCGGGGGCGAGGGAGATACGCAGTATTTT,CASSTPSGGEGDTQYF
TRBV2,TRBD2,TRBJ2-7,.,TGTGCCAGCAAAGCGGGACTTACCACCTACGAGCAGTACTTC,CASKAGLTTYEQYF
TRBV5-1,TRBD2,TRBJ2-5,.,TGCGCCAGCAGCTTGGGTAGCGGGAATAGTCAAGAGACCCAGTACTTC,CASSLGSGNSQETQYF
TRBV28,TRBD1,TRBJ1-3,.,TGTGCCAGCAGCACGGTAGCAGGACAGGGCTCTGGAAACACCATATATTTT,CASSTVAGQGSGNTIYF
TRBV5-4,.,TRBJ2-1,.,TGTGCCAGCAGCGGAGTAACTAACCAAAACAATGAGCAGTTCTTC,CASSGVTNQNNEQFF
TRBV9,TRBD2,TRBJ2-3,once,TGTGCCAGCAGCGTTAGCGGGGGTAACACAGATACGCAGTATTTT,CASSVSGGNTDTQYF
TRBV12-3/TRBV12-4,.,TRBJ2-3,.,TGTGCCAGCAGTTTGGGGCTCACAGATACGCAGTATTTT,CASSLGLTDTQYF
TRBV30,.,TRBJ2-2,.,TGTGCCTGGAGTGTACGAGCTACCGGGGAGCTGTTTTTT,CAWSVRATGELFF
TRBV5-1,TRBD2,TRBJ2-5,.,TGCGCCAGCAGCCTGGGAGGGCCTAGGGAGACCCAGTACTTC,CASSLGGPRETQYF
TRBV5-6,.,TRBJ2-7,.,TGTGCCAGCAGCTTGGGTCCGGACAGCTCCTACGAGCAGTACTTC,CASSLGPDSSYEQYF
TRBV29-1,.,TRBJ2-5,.,TGCAGCTTTCCTGACTATCAAGAGACCCAGTACTTC,CSFPDYQETQYF
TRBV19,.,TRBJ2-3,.,TGTGCCAGTAGCAAACAGTTGGCAGATACGCAGTATTTT,CASSKQLADTQYF
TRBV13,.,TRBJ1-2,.,TGTGCCAGCAGCTCCTTCGGAACAGGTTCTCGACGATATGGCTACACCTTC,CASSSFGTGSRRYGYTF
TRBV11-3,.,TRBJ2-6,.,TGTGCCAGCAGCTTACCGGCAGGATCCGTCCTGACTTTC,CASSLPAGSVLTF
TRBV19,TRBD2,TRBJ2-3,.,TGTGCCAGTAGTATACCGGGAGGGAGCACAGATACGCAGTATTTT,CASSIPGGSTDTQYF
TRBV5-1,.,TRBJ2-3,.,TGCGCCAGCAGCTTGGGTGGCGGGTCTAGCACAGATACGCAGTATTTT,CASSLGGGSSTDTQYF
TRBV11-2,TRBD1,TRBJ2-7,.,TGTGCCAGCAGCGCCGGACAGGGGGGGACCTCCTACGAGCAGTACTTC,CASSAGQGGTSYEQYF
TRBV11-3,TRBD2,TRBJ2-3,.,TGTGCCAGCAGCGCGAGCGGGAGGGCCGTCGTAGATACGCAGTATTTT,CASSASGRAVVDTQYF
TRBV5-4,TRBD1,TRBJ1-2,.,TGTGCCAGCAGCTCTTACAGGGGGAACTATGGCTACACCTTC,CASSSYRGNYGYTF
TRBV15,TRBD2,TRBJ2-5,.,TGTGCCACCAGCGGCCTAGCGGGGGGAGAGACCCAGTACTTC,CATSGLAGGETQYF
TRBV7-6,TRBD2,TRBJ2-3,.,TGTGCCAGCAGCTTAGTTTTTAGCGGGACATTACTAGATACGCAGTATTTT,CASSLVFSGTLLDTQYF
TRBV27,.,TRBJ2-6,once,TGTGCCAGCAGTTCAAAGTGGGGGGTCTCTGGGGCCAACGTCCTGACTTTC,CASSSKWGVSGANVLTF
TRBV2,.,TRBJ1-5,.,TGTGCCAGCGCGTTGGGGGGCGGGGGAAGCAATCAGCCCCAGCATTTT,CASALGGGGSNQPQHF
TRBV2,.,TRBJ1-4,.,TGTGCCAGCAGTGTGGAGGGGCAGGGTAATGAAAAACTGTTTTTT,CASSVEGQGNEKLFF
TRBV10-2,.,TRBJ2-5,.,TGCGCCAGCAGTGAGGGTCCGCAAGCGAGCCAAGAGACCCAGTACTTC,CASSEGPQASQETQYF
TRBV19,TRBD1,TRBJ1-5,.,TGTGCCAGTAGTACCGACAGGGGTGGCAATCAGCCCCAGCATTTT,CASSTDRGGNQPQHF
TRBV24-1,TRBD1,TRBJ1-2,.,TGTGCCACCAGTGAACCGGGACAGGACTATGGCTACACCTTC,CATSEPGQDYGYTF
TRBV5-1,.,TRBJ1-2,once,TGCGCCAGCAGCTTGGCCCCAGGCACAGGGAATGGCTACACCTTC,CASSLAPGTGNGYTF
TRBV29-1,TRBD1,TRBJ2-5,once,TGCAGCGTTACTACAGGGGGGCAAGAGACCCAGTACTTC,CSVTTGGQETQYF
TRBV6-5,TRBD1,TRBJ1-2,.,TGTGCCAGCAGTTACCGCGGGACAGATGGATATGGCTACACCTTC,CASSYRGTDGYGYTF
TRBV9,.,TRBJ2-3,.,TGTGCCAGCAGCGTACAGGAGGTGGATACGCAGTATTTT,CASSVQEVDTQYF
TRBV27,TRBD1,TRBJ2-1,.,TGTGCCAGCAGTTTATTTTCCGGGACAGGGGACTACAATGAGCAGTTCTTC,CASSLFSGTGDYNEQFF
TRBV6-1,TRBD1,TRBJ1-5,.,TGTGCCAGCAGTGTGAGGACAGGGTTGAGCAATCAGCCCCAGCATTTT,CASSVRTGLSNQPQHF
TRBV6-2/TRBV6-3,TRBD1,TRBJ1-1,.,TGTGCCAGCAGCCCCAACAGGGGCACTGAAGCTTTCTTT,CASSPNRGTEAFF